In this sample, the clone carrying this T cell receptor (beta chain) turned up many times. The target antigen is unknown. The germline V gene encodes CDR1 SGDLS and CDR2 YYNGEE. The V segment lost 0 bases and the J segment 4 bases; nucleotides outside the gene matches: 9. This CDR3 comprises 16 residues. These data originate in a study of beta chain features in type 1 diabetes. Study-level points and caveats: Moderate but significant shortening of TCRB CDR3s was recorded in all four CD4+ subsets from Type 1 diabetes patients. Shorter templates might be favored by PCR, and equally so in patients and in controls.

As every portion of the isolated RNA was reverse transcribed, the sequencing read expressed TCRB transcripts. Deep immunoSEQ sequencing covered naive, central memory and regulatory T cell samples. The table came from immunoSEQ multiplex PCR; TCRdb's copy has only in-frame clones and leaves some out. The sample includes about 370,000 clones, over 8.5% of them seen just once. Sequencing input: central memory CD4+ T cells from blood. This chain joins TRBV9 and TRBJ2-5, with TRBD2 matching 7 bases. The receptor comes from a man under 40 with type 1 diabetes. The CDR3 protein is CASSVGQAGYAETQYF. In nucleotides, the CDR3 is TGTGCCAGCAGCGTAGGTCAAGCGGGATATGCAGAGACCCAGTACTTC.